The 2 T cell receptor beta chains below come from one sample, sequenced in a study of identifying expanded T cells in peripheral blood (dated by TCRdb to between 2018 and 2021). The library was produced with the immunoSEQ multiplex PCR assay. Not all clones reach the TCRdb copy of this immuneACCESS table, which keeps in-frame sequences only. Checked studies attribute under half of the gap to unresolved V genes and leave the rest unexplained. The sample profile shows 100,000 to 150,000 clones; 86% of them were found once. 7.5% to 8.5% of the sample rests with the top ten. Material: blood. These receptors came from a person aged 18 to 69 in good health.

The CDR3 nucleotides are TGCAGCGTACTCCGGGACAGGGGACGGGAGAACACTGAAGCTTTCTTT. As protein: CSVLRDRGRENTEAFF. The genes are TRBV29-1 and TRBJ1-1, with TRBD1 matching 10 bases. Trimming removed 6 bases from V and 1 base from J; junction bases left unmatched: 11. CDR1 and CDR2 from the germline V gene are SQVTM and ANQGSEA. The CDR3 is made up of 16 amino acids.

The V gene is TRBV19, the J gene TRBJ1-1; unclear D gene. Deletions cut 4 bases from V and 4 bases from J, with 1 base between. Germline V gene sequence: CDR1 LNHDA, CDR2 SQIVND (reference sequence). The CDR3 has 10 residues. CDR3 residues: CASSSTEAFF. The CDR3 DNA reads as TGTGCCAGTAGTAGCACTGAAGCTTTCTTT.